This is a list of T cell receptor beta chains from one sample in a study of T cell changes during pregnancy in multiple sclerosis. TCRdb keeps only in-frame clones here, not all; method: immunoSEQ multiplex PCR. The sample yields fewer than 65,000 clones, roughly nine tenths seen once. The sequencing here drew on peripheral blood, taken in the third trimester of pregnancy. The receptors come from a female donor in good health, enrolled as a control in a pregnancy study. Both conserved end residues are part of each CDR3. Each record gives: D gene, J gene, V gene, clone size, CDR3 DNA, CDR3 protein. A D gene is named only where the DNA matches it firmly. The listing skips clone size in some rows; elsewhere it reads once, few, many or a size class.

NA,TRBJ1-2,TRBV5-1,NA,TGCGCCAGCAGTTCGGGTGGGGAGCTGGGCTACACCTTC,CASSSGGELGYTF
TRBD1,TRBJ1-4,TRBV6-6,NA,TGTGCCAGCAGCCCGACAGGGGGCCGGGAAAAACTGTTTTTT,CASSPTGGREKLFF
TRBD2,TRBJ2-2,TRBV5-1,few,TGCGCCAGCAGCAGGCTAGCGGATGTGGACGGGGAGCTGTTTTTT,CASSRLADVDGELFF
NA,TRBJ2-3,TRBV4-1,NA,TGCGCCAGCAGCCAAGCGGGAGCCACAGATACGCAGTATTTT,CASSQAGATDTQYF
TRBD2,TRBJ2-3,TRBV4-1,NA,TGCGCCAGCAGCCAGCTAGCGGGTGATACGCAGTATTTT,CASSQLAGDTQYF
TRBD1,TRBJ1-1,TRBV15,once,TGTGCCACCAGCAGAGATAGGGGACAGGGAAGAACTTTCTTT,CATSRDRGQGRTFF
NA,TRBJ2-1,TRBV5-4,NA,TGTGCCAGCAGCTTGGGGGCAACCTACAATGAGCAGTTCTTC,CASSLGATYNEQFF
NA,TRBJ2-3,TRBV29-1,NA,TGCAGCGTTACGGGAGTGATGACAGATACGCAGTATTTT,CSVTGVMTDTQYF
TRBD2,TRBJ2-7,TRBV7-9,NA,TGTGCCAGCAGCTCCCCGGGGGGTCAAGGTTACGAGCAGTACTTC,CASSSPGGQGYEQYF
TRBD1,TRBJ2-5,TRBV5-1,NA,TGCGCCAGCAGCTTGGGACAGGGGGCGTTGGGGACCCAGTACTTC,CASSLGQGALGTQYF
NA,TRBJ1-1,TRBV28,NA,TGTGCCAGCAGCTCTACTCGGGGTAGGAGGGAAGCTTTCTTT,CASSSTRGRREAFF
TRBD1,TRBJ1-2,TRBV7-8,NA,TGTGCCAGCAGCGGAGGGACAGTCTATGGCTACACCTTC,CASSGGTVYGYTF
TRBD1,TRBJ2-5,TRBV2,NA,TGTGCCATTCTAAAGGGGGCCGCGCAGGAGACCCAGTACTTC,CAILKGAAQETQYF
NA,TRBJ2-5,TRBV10-3,NA,TGTGCCATCAGTGAAGGGATTAGGACAGCGCAAGAGACCCAGTACTTC,CAISEGIRTAQETQYF
NA,TRBJ1-1,TRBV6-5,NA,TGTGCCAGCAGTTACTATATCGGGGAAAACACTGAAGCTTTCTTT,CASSYYIGENTEAFF
NA,TRBJ2-2,TRBV7-8,NA,TGTGCCAGCAGCCCTTTGGGGGCCCTAACGGCCGGGGAGCTGTTTTTT,CASSPLGALTAGELFF
NA,TRBJ1-4,TRBV12-5,few,TGTGCTAGTGGTTCGTCGGTTTCGGGAAATGAAAAACTGTTTTTT,CASGSSVSGNEKLFF
NA,TRBJ2-7,TRBV7-6,NA,TGTGCCAGCAGCTTAGGCGCTACAGTTTTCTACGAGCAGTACTTC,CASSLGATVFYEQYF
NA,TRBJ1-2,TRBV15,NA,TGTGCCACCAGCAGTACAACCGGAACAGCCGCAAAATATTATGGCTACACCTTC,CATSSTTGTAAKYYGYTF
TRBD1,TRBJ2-4,TRBV6-5,NA,TGTGCCAGCAAGGGGACAGGGAGCGCCAAAAACATTCAGTACTTC,CASKGTGSAKNIQYF